This TCR beta chain was retrieved from a study of T cell repertoires in cytomegalovirus infection. Findings and caveats of the study: Summed frequency of shared TCR beta families picked out CMV carriers who also had the relevant HLA.

TCRdb fed the reads into MiXCR, producing one record per CDR3 protein. Of hundreds of thousands of distinct CDR3 sequences in the sample, around a sixth were seen once. Germline lookup yields CDR1 SEHNR and CDR2 FQNEAQ (reference sequence). The V end lost 4 bases, the J end lost 1 base, and 10 bases lay between the germline ends. This CDR3 region has 14 residues. This clonotype has a count of ten or more. Its cognate antigen is unknown. The sample consisted of PBMCs. This TCR came from a human donor in good health (CMV status not recorded). Some clones in this sample may be carry-over from other donors' samples. The chain recombines TRBV7-9 with TRBJ2-5; weak D call: TRBD2 (6 bases). The CDR3 region has the DNA TGTGCCAGCAGCTCAAGGGGACTCCAAGAGACCCAGTACTTC. This encodes CASSSRGLQETQYF.